The text below deals with one T cell receptor (beta chain). Its target is unknown. A much more abundant neighbour one base away suggests this may be a read error. PBMCs numbering at least 6 million were isolated per sample. This CDR3 has 16 amino acids. Per the germline V gene, CDR1 is MGHRA and CDR2 is YSYEKL. This entry belongs to a study of blood T cells in healthy people across ages. Primed by a sample-barcoded 5' primer and a J-beta primer mix, a second PCR proceeded for about 6 to 11 cycles. TCRdb reprocessed the 5' RACE reads via MiXCR and lists one record per CDR3 protein. The sample consists of fewer than 2 million distinct CDR3 sequences, around 42% of them appearing once. Notes on the study in general: The unsorted PBMCs prevented any conclusive comparison of naive versus antigen-experienced cells.

The receptor comes from a human donor in good health. V and J are TRBV4-1 and TRBJ1-2, with TRBD1 as a possible D gene (5 bases). Sequencing input: blood. The DNA of the CDR3 is TGCGCCTGCAGCCAACCTCCGGGACTGAAAAACTATGGCTACACCTTC. It codes for CACSQPPGLKNYGYTF.